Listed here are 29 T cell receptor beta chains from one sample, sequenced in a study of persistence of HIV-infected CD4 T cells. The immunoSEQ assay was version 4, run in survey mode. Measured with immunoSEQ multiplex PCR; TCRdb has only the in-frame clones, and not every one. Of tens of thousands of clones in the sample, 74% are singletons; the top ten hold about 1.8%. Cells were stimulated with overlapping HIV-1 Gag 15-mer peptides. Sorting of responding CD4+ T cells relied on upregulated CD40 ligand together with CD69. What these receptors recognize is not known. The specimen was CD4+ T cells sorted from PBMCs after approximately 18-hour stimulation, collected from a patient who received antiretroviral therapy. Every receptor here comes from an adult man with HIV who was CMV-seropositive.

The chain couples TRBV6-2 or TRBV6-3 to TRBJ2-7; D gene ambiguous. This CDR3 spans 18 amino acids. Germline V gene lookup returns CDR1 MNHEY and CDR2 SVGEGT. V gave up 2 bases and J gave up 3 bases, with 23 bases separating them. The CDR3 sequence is CASSYPEVFFQTNYEQYF. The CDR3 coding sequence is TGTGCCAGCAGTTACCCCGAGGTTTTTTTCCAAACGAACTACGAGCAGTACTTC.

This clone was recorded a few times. The CDR3: CAISKTPQTYTDTQYF. As DNA, the CDR3 is TGTGCCATAAGTAAGACCCCCCAGACTTACACAGATACGCAGTATTTT. V is TRBV7-8 and J is TRBJ2-3; D unresolved. The V gene lost 10 bases and the J gene lost 2 bases, with 22 bases spanning the gap. Germline-derived CDR1 and CDR2 are SGHVS and FQNEAQ. This CDR3 is 16 amino acids long. Using reference TRBV7-8 and TRBJ2-3 for the parts outside the CDR3, the full variable domain is GAGVSQSPRYKVAKRGQDVALRCDPISGHVSLFWYQQALGQGPEFLTYFQNEAQLDKSGLPSDRFFAERPEGSVSTLKIQRTQQEDSAVYLCAISKTPQTYTDTQYFGPGTRLTVL.

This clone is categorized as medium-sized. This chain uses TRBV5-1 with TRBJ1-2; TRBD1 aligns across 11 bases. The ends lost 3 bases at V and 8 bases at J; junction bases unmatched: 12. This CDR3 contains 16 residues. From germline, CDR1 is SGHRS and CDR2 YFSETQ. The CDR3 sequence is CASSWNPGQGDGGYTF. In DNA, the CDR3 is TGCGCCAGCAGCTGGAATCCGGGACAGGGGGACGGCGGCTACACCTTC.

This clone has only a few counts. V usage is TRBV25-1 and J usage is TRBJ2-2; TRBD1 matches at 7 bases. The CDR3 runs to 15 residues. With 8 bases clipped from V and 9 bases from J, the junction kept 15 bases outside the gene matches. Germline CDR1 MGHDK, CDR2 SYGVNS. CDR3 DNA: TGTGCCAGCCAAGGTTCGGACAGGAGAATCCGGGAGCTGTTTTTT. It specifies CASQGSDRRIRELFF.

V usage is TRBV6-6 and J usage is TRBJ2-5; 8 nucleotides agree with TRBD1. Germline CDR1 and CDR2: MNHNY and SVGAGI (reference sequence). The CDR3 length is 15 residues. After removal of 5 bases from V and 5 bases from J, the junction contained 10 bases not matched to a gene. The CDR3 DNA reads TGTGCCAGCAGTCACCAAGACAGGGGCTATGAGACCCAGTACTTC. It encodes CASSHQDRGYETQYF.

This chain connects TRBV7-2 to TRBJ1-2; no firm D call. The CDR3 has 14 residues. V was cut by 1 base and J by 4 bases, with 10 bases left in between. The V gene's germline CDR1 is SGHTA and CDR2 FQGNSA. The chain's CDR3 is CASSLGDRAYGYTF. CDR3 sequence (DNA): TGTGCCAGCAGCTTAGGGGATCGGGCCTATGGCTACACCTTC.

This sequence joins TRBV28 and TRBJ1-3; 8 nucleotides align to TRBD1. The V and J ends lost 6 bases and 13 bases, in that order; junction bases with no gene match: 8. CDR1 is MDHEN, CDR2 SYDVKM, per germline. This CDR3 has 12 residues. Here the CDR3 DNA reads TGTGCCAGCAGGAAAAGTTGGGACAGGATATATTTT. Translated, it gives CASRKSWDRIYF.

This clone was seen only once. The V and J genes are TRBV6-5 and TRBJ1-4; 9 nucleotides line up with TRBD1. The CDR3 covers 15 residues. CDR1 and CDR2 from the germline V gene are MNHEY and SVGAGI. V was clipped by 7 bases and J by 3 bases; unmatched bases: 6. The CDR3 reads CASTGTGTSNEKLFF. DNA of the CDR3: TGTGCCAGCACGGGGACAGGGACATCTAATGAAAAACTGTTTTTT.

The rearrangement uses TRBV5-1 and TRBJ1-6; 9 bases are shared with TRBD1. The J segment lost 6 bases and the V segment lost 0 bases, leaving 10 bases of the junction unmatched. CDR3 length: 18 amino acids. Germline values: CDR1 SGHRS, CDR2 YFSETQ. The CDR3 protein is CASSLENRGRPGNSPLHF. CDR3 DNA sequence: TGCGCCAGCAGCTTGGAGAACAGGGGGCGCCCCGGTAATTCACCCCTCCACTTT.

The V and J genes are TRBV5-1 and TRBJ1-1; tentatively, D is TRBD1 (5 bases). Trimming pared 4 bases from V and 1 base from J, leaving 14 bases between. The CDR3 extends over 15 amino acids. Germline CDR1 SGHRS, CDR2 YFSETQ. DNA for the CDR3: TGCGCCAGCAGCCCCGCCCCGGGACCGAACACTGAAGCTTTCTTT. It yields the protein CASSPAPGPNTEAFF.

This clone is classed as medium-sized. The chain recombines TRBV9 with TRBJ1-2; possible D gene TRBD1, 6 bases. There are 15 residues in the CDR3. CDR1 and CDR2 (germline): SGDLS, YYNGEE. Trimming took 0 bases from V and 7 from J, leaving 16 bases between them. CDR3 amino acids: CASSVGAAGDVGYTF. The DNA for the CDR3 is TGTGCCAGCAGCGTAGGCGCAGCAGGGGACGTTGGCTACACCTTC.

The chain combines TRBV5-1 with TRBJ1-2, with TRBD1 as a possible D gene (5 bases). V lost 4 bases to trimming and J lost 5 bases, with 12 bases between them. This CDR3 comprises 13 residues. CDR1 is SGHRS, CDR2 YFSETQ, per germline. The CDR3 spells CASSPGGSYGYTF. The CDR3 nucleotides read TGCGCCAGCAGCCCCGGGGGGAGTTATGGCTACACCTTC.

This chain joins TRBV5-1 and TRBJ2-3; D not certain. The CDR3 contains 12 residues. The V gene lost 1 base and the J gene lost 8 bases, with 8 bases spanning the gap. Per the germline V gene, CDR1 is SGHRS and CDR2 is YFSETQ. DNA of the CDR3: TGCGCCAGCAGCTTGTTGCTATCTACGCAGTATTTT. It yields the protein CASSLLLSTQYF.

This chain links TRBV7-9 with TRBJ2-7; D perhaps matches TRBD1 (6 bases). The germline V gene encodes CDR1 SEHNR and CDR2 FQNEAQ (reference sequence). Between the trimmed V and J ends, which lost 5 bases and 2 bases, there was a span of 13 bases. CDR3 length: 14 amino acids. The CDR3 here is CASSPPGAPYEQYF. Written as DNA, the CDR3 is TGTGCCAGCAGCCCGCCAGGGGCACCCTACGAGCAGTACTTC.

The CDR3 is CASSFNRGSYNEQFF. Written as DNA, the CDR3 is TGTGCCAGCAGCTTTAACAGGGGCTCCTACAATGAGCAGTTCTTC. J is TRBJ2-1 and V is TRBV11-2; 7 bases agree with TRBD1. CDR1 and CDR2 (germline): SGHAT, FQNNGV. The ends lost 3 bases at V and 0 bases at J; junction bases unmatched: 2. The CDR3 sequence is 15 residues long.

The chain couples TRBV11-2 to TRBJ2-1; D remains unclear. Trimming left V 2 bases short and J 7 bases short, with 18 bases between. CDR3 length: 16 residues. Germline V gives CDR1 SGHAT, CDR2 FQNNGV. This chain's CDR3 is CASSLSSLGLGNEQFF. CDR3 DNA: TGTGCCAGCAGCTTATCATCCCTAGGGTTAGGTAATGAGCAGTTCTTC.

The CDR3 sequence: CASSLDPGSGNTIYF. In DNA, the CDR3 is TGTGCCAGCAGCTTGGACCCAGGGTCTGGAAACACCATATATTTT. The rearrangement joins TRBV5-5 to TRBJ1-3, with D possibly being TRBD1 (5 bases). This CDR3 spans 15 amino acids. V was trimmed by 0 bases and J by 1 base, leaving 8 bases between them. Germline values: CDR1 SGHKS, CDR2 YYEKEE (reference sequence).

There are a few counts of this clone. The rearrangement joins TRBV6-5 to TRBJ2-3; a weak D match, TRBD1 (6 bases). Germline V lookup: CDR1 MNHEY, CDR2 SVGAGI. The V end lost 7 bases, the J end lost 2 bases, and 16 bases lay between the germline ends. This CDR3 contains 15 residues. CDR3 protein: CASTYEGHATDTQYF. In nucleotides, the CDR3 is TGTGCCAGCACCTACGAGGGACACGCCACAGATACGCAGTATTTT.

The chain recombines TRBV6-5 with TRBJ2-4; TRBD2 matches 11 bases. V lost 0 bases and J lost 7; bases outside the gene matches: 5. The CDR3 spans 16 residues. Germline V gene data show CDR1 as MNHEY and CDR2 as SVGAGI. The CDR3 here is CASSYSTTSGGNIQYF. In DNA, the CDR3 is TGTGCCAGCAGTTACTCGACCACTAGCGGGGGTAACATTCAGTACTTC.

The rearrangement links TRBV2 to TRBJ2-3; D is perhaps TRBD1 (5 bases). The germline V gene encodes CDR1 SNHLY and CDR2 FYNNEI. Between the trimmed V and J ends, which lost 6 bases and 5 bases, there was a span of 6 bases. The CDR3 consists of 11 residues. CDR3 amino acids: CASRDRDTQYF. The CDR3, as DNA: TGTGCCAGCAGAGACAGAGATACGCAGTATTTT.

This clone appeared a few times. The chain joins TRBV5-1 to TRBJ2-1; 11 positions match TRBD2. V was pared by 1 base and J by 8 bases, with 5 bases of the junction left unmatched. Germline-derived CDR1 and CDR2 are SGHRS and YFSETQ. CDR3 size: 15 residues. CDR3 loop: CASSLSLAGGYEQFF. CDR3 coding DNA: TGCGCCAGCAGCTTGAGCCTAGCGGGGGGCTATGAGCAGTTCTTC.

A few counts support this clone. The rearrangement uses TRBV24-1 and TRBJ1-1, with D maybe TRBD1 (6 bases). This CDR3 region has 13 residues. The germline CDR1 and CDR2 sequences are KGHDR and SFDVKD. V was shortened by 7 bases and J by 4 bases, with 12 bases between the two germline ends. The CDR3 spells CATRRGGGTEAFF. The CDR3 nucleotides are TGTGCCACCAGGAGGGGAGGGGGCACTGAAGCTTTCTTT.

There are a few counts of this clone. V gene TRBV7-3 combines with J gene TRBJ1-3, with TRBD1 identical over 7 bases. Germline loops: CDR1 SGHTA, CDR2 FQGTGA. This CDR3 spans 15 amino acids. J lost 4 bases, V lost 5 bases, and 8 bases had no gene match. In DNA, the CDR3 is TGTGCCAGCAGCACTACAGGGGCGTCCGGAAACACCATATATTTT. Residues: CASSTTGASGNTIYF.

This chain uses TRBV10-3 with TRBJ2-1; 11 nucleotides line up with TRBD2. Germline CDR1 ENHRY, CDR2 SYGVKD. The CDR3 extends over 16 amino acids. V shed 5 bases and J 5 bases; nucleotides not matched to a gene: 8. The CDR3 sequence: CAISSSGGASNNEQFF. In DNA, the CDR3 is TGTGCCATCAGTAGTAGCGGGGGGGCCTCGAACAATGAGCAGTTCTTC.

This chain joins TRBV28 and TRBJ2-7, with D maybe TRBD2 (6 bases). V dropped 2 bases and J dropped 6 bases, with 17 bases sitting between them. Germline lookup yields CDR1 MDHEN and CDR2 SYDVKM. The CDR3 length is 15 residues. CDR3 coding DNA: TGTGCCAGCAGTTTAGTGGACCCCTTGGGAGGCGAGCAGTACTTC. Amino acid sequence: CASSLVDPLGGEQYF. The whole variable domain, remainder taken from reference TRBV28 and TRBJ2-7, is DVKVTQSSRYLVKRTGEKVFLECVQDMDHENMFWYRQDPGLGLRLIYFSYDVKMKEKGDIPEGYSVSREKKERFSLILESASTNQTSMYLCASSLVDPLGGEQYFGPGTRLTVT.

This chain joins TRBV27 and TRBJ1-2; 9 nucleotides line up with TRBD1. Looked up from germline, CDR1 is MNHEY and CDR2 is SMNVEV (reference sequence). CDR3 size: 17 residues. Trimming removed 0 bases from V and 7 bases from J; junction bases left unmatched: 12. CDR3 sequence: CASSLSPSDRGRSGYTF. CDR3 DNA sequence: TGTGCCAGCAGTTTATCGCCCTCGGACAGGGGACGGAGTGGCTACACCTTC.

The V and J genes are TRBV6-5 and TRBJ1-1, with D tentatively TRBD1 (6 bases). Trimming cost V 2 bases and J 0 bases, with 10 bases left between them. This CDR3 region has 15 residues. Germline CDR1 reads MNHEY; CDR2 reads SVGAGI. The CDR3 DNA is TGTGCCAGCAGTTACCGAGGACAGATGAACACTGAAGCTTTCTTT. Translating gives CASSYRGQMNTEAFF.

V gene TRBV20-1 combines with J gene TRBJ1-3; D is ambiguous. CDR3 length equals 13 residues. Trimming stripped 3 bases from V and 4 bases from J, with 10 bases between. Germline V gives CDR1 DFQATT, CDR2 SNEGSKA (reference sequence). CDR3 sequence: CSASAGYGNTIYF. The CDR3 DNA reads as TGCAGTGCTAGTGCGGGGTACGGAAACACCATATATTTT.

Here the CDR3 reads CASSQVGDYEQYF. As DNA, the CDR3 is TGTGCCAGCAGCCAAGTGGGGGACTACGAGCAGTACTTC. The chain joins TRBV3-1 (or the pseudogene TRBV3-2) to TRBJ2-7; either TRBD1 or TRBD2 may fit D (5 bases each). Germline lookup yields CDR1 LGHDT and CDR2 YNNKEL (reference sequence). V was clipped by 1 base and J by 3 bases, with 7 bases between them. The CDR3 is 13 residues long.